This TCR beta chain was profiled in a study of T cell responses to AZD1222 COVID-19 vaccine. Study conclusions and caveats: AZD1222 recipients seropositive at baseline numbered only 6 or 7.

As for this clone: Its antigen remains unknown.

The V gene lost 2 bases and the J gene lost 0 bases, with 8 bases spanning the gap. CDR1 is ENHRY, CDR2 SYGVKD, per germline. The CDR3 runs to 16 residues. Data came from immunoSEQ multiplex PCR; TCRdb stores just in-frame clones and leaves some out. The sample records under 150,000 clones, around nine tenths being singletons. This TCR was recovered from an adult in good health. The chain is built from TRBV10-3 and TRBJ1-6; D not resolved. The sample consisted of peripheral blood, taken on day 0 of AZD1222 vaccination. The CDR3 reads CAISEGGSSYNSPLHF. In nucleotides, the CDR3 is TGTGCCATCAGTGAGGGCGGGAGCTCCTATAATTCACCCCTCCACTTT.